Included here is one T cell receptor beta chain sequence, with context. At least ten counts were recorded for this clonotype. Its specific antigen is unknown. No qualities accompany the bases; no much larger clone lies one base away. The TCR beta CDR3 regions were amplified from the RNA transcripts. The TCR CDR3 was subjected to a first round of RT-PCR using the HTBI primer set and the Qiagen OneStep RT-PCR kit. The libraries were constructed in a second round of multiplex PCR and then size-selected and purified. Paired-end sequencing of the libraries was performed with 100 bp reads on an Illumina HiSeq2000. The paper's data handling went like this. SOAPnuke was used to process the raw data, with reads discarded if the reads contained adapters or uncalled bases, had a mean Phred below 15, or lacked an exact constant-primer or identifier match. High-quality paired reads were merged using COPE v1.2.5, and each unique nucleotide sequence was defined as a clonotype. MiTCR v1.1 was used to align the clonotypes against IMGT TRBV, TRBD and TRBJ reference segments. Analysis was restricted to V-J combinations with a frequency above 0.0001, which covered roughly 99% of repertoires. A TCS score was defined as the ratio between F50 (clonal expansion) and ExV (chaos), using BLOSUM62-based TCRdist between CDR3 peptides within each V-J. Welch's t-statistics and random forest reduced roughly 500 V-J features to about 12, which were used in a naive Bayes classifier (R e1071). The similarity between thyroid and blood repertoires was quantified using the Morisita-Horn index. TCRdb handled the public reads itself, with Q25 trimming in fastp and clone calling in MiXCR, and kept productive beta chains. Records with the same CDR3 protein are collapsed into one entry carrying the most frequent genes and DNA. The V and J calls follow TCRdb's processing rather than the paper's. The table for this sample lists about 570,000 distinct CDR3 sequences; about 43% of them were counted only once. In total, the top ten clones hold 19% of the sample.

This sample is part of a study of T cells in Graves' hyperthyroidism and ophthalmopathy (dated by TCRdb to about 2019). Broadly, across the study: A discovery cohort of approximately 97 patients, about 40 with Graves' ophthalmopathy and 57 with stable Graves' hyperthyroidism, was used to find distinguishing TCR V-J signatures. Following sampling, methimazole starting at 30 mg daily was given to hyperthyroidism patients, and high-dose intravenous methylprednisolone was given to ophthalmopathy patients. The paper describes TCR Vbeta CDR3 sequencing of about 140 peripheral blood samples, made up of about 40 ophthalmopathy patients, roughly 75 hyperthyroidism patients and some 17 progressor patients. Prospective prediction of ophthalmopathy was tested in an independent validation cohort of fewer than 20 hyperthyroidism patients and roughly 16 patients who later progressed to ophthalmopathy. In more than 5 Graves' hyperthyroidism patients, the study also compared T-cell repertoires from thyroid tissue with T-cell repertoires from blood. The 100 discovery patients were randomly divided into training and test sets at a 7:3 ratio.

Trimming takes 5 bases from V and 1 base from J, and the germline ends sit 8 bases apart. The germline V gene sets CDR1 to SGHVS and CDR2 to FQNEAQ. The CDR3, cysteine through phenylalanine, is 14 amino acids long. Here the CDR3 DNA is all that survives: 42 bases in frame from base 1. Results the study describes overall, beyond this receptor: Most expanded thyroid clonotypes (frequency above 0.001) were also detected in blood, a finding suggesting that blood repertoires may reflect thyroid immune responses. A model built on a 13 V-J signature distinguished ophthalmopathy from stable hyperthyroidism, reaching approximately 89% sensitivity and around 81% specificity in cross-validation and 80%/75% in testing. No statistical method was used to fix the sample size in advance, and group allocation was not hidden from the investigators. In validation, progression to ophthalmopathy was predicted by the model with 70% to 71% sensitivity and roughly 76% specificity, a median of about 6 months before onset.

Exclusion was applied to patients with uncontrolled infections, other autoimmune diseases, pregnancy or lactation. Diagnoses were established on the basis of clinical symptoms, serum thyroxine and TRAb, thyroid ultrasound, and orbital computed tomography. Total RNA was extracted using Trizol reagent, and RNA quality was assessed on an Agilent 2100 Bioanalyzer. The chain joins TRBV7-8 to TRBJ2-2; the D element could tentatively be TRBD1 or TRBD2, as 5 bases agree for each. The receptor comes from an adult woman with Graves' disease, either hyperthyroidism or ophthalmopathy (not recorded which). Sequences were obtained from peripheral blood or thyroid tissue (not recorded which). The sequenced DNA is TGTGCCAGCAGCCGGGGCGGGAACACCGGGGAGCTGTTTTTT. It specifies CASSRGGNTGELFF. With the rest looked up from the reference TRBV7-8 and TRBJ2-2 genes rather than sequenced, the full variable domain is GAGVSQSPRYKVAKRGQDVALRCDPISGHVSLFWYQQALGQGPEFLTYFQNEAQLDKSGLPSDRFFAERPEGSVSTLKIQRTQQEDSAVYLCASSRGGNTGELFFGEGSRLTVL.